Each of the 23 T cell receptor beta chains below was sequenced from the same sample in a study of OX40 agonist ivuxolimab in advanced cancers. TCRdb's table, derived via immunoSEQ multiplex PCR, lists solely in-frame clones and lacks some. Altogether 70,000 to 95,000 clones are present, 94% being singletons, with the ten largest covering roughly 22%. Here the sequenced sample was CD4+ or CD8+ T cells sorted from blood, taken in a trial of the OX40 agonist ivuxolimab. The receptors come from an adult with an advanced solid tumor such as melanoma, head and neck, liver or kidney cancer.

The chain combines TRBV4-1 with TRBJ2-7; D remains unclear. The germline gives CDR1 MGHRA, CDR2 YSYEKL. V was pared by 2 bases and J by 0 bases, with 11 bases between. The CDR3 totals 15 residues. The CDR3 DNA follows: TGCGCCAGCAGCCAATGGATGCAGGTCTCCTACGAGCAGTACTTC. It translates to CASSQWMQVSYEQYF.

This clone occurred once. This chain links TRBV5-1 with TRBJ2-5; 10 nucleotides agree with TRBD2. The CDR3 is 16 amino acids. Germline lookup yields CDR1 SGHRS and CDR2 YFSETQ. V lost 3 bases to trimming and J lost 2 bases; unmatched junction nucleotides: 7. The CDR3: CASSWGLAGEQETQYF. CDR3 nucleotide sequence: TGCGCCAGCAGCTGGGGGCTAGCGGGGGAGCAAGAGACCCAGTACTTC. Drawing the rest from reference TRBV5-1 and TRBJ2-5, the complete variable domain is KAGVTQTPRYLIKTRGQQVTLSCSPISGHRSVSWYQQTPGQGLQFLFEYFSETQRNKGNFPGRFSGRQFSNSRSEMNVSTLELGDSALYLCASSWGLAGEQETQYFGPGTRLLVL.

The chain carries TRBV6-5 and TRBJ2-5; TRBD1 aligns across 9 bases. V trimming: 7 bases; J trimming: 5 bases; junction bases outside the gene matches: 11. Germline values: CDR1 MNHEY, CDR2 SVGAGI. The CDR3 contains 15 residues. CDR3 sequence reads: CASNHLGQGAETQYF. The CDR3 coding sequence is TGTGCCAGCAACCACCTGGGACAGGGTGCCGAGACCCAGTACTTC.

This CDR3 is CASSRRTGVRETQYF. The CDR3 DNA sequence: TGCGCCAGCAGCCGCAGGACGGGGGTCCGAGAGACCCAGTACTTC. The chain joins TRBV4-1 to TRBJ2-5; a weak D match, TRBD2 (6 bases). The CDR3 loop spans 15 amino acids. The V gene lost 4 bases and the J gene lost 4 bases, with 16 bases spanning the gap. CDR1 MGHRA and CDR2 YSYEKL come from the germline V gene.

This clone came up once. The chain links TRBV27 to TRBJ1-5, with a tentative D call TRBD1 (6 bases). Germline CDR1 is MNHEY and CDR2 is SMNVEV (reference sequence). The CDR3 is 16 residues long. Trimming removed 3 bases at V and 6 bases at J, with 18 bases between. The CDR3 nucleotides are TGTGCCAGCAGTTTGTTGGGAGTCGAGGGGGGTCAGCCCCAGCATTTT. This codes for CASSLLGVEGGQPQHF.

The chain has TRBV13 and TRBJ2-2; D is uncertain. Per germline, CDR1 PRHDT and CDR2 FYEKMQ (reference sequence). V was pared by 3 bases and J by 0 bases, with 11 bases between. This CDR3 spans 16 amino acids. CDR3 in amino acids: CASSFRSSSNTGELFF. The CDR3 DNA reads as TGTGCCAGCAGCTTCCGTAGTTCTTCGAACACCGGGGAGCTGTTTTTT. Looking up the rest from reference TRBV13 and TRBJ2-2 gives the full variable domain: AAGVIQSPRHLIKEKRETATLKCYPIPRHDTVYWYQQGPGQDPQFLISFYEKMQSDKGSIPDRFSAQQFSDYHSELNMSSLELGDSALYFCASSFRSSSNTGELFFGEGSRLTVL.

This chain joins TRBV6-5 and TRBJ2-1; TRBD2 aligns across 11 bases. Germline V gene data show CDR1 as MNHEY and CDR2 as SVGAGI. This CDR3 is built from 16 residues. V shed 0 bases and J 7 bases; nucleotides not matched to a gene: 5. In DNA, the CDR3 is TGTGCCAGCAGTTACTCTAGCGGGGGGGCGGGTAATGAGCAGTTCTTC. It is translated as CASSYSSGGAGNEQFF.

The V gene is TRBV21-1, the J gene TRBJ2-1; the table assigns TRBD1, which was not confirmed against the DNA. TRBV21-1 represents a pseudogene. CDR3 length: 15 residues. Here the CDR3 reads CASSKKDRYFGEQFF. As DNA, the CDR3 is TGTGCCAGCAGCAAGAAAGACAGGTATTTCGGTGAGCAGTTCTTC.

The J gene is TRBJ2-7, the V gene TRBV7-9; no firm D call. V shed 5 bases and J shed 4 bases, with 12 bases lying between them. Germline loops: CDR1 SEHNR, CDR2 FQNEAQ (reference sequence). The CDR3 length is 13 residues. The CDR3 DNA is TGTGCCAGCAGCGCAAGACAATTTTACGAGCAGTACTTC. Translating gives CASSARQFYEQYF.

This chain joins TRBV28 and TRBJ2-7; 9 bases match TRBD2. J was trimmed by 5 bases and V by 3 bases; bases with no gene match: 5. This CDR3 has 14 amino acids. CDR1 and CDR2 (germline): MDHEN, SYDVKM. The CDR3 coding sequence is TGTGCCAGCAGTTTTGCGGGAGGGAGGGACGAGCAGTACTTC. Its protein product is CASSFAGGRDEQYF.

This rearrangement joins TRBV6-6 to TRBJ1-1, with D possibly matching TRBD1 (5 bases). CDR1 and CDR2 from the germline V gene are MNHNY and SVGAGI (reference sequence). Trimming took off 4 bases at V and 1 base at J, with 10 bases between the two ends. The CDR3 loop spans 14 amino acids. The DNA of the CDR3 is TGTGCCAGCAGTTCGGGACGGCAGAACACTGAAGCTTTCTTT. Translated, it gives CASSSGRQNTEAFF.

The chain recombines TRBV25-1 with TRBJ1-1; D is possibly TRBD1 (5 bases). Germline CDR1 and CDR2: MGHDK and SYGVNS. The CDR3 extends over 16 amino acids. V shed 0 bases and J shed 3 bases, with 14 bases lying between them. CDR3 coding DNA: TGTGCCAGCAGTGAATACCCAAGGGGAGTCGACACTGAAGCTTTCTTT. It translates to CASSEYPRGVDTEAFF.

The rearrangement uses TRBV6-1 and TRBJ1-3, with unresolved D. The CDR3 totals 16 residues. The V and J ends lost 2 bases and 4 bases respectively, with 15 bases between them. The V gene's germline CDR1 is MNHNS and CDR2 SASEGT. CDR3 sequence (DNA): TGTGCCAGCAGTGAAAGGGTATGGTCACAGGGAAACACCATATATTTT. Protein: CASSERVWSQGNTIYF.

This clone was seen just once. The rearrangement joins TRBV11-2 to TRBJ1-1, with a weak D call TRBD1 (5 bases). The V gene lost 4 bases and the J gene lost 5 bases, with 20 bases spanning the gap. The CDR3 consists of 16 residues. Germline V gene data show CDR1 as SGHAT and CDR2 as FQNNGV. The CDR3 region has the DNA TGTGCCAGCAGCTCATTTCTCGACGCCGGGGGGACTGAAGCTTTCTTT. Its translation is CASSSFLDAGGTEAFF.

This chain links TRBV7-6 with TRBJ2-1, with D possibly called TRBD1 or TRBD2 (5 bases each). The germline V gene encodes CDR1 SGHVS and CDR2 FNYEAQ. The V end lost 0 bases, the J end lost 10 bases, and 19 bases lay between the germline ends. The CDR3 is 16 residues long. The CDR3 region has the DNA TGTGCCAGCAGCTTAGCCTTTACAGGAGAATGGGGGGAGCAGTTCTTC. As protein: CASSLAFTGEWGEQFF.

J is TRBJ1-2 and V is TRBV5-1; the match to TRBD1 covers 7 bases. Germline values: CDR1 SGHRS, CDR2 YFSETQ. J gave up 2 bases and V 0 bases, and 7 bases lay outside the gene matches. CDR3 length: 16 amino acids. CDR3 sequence reads: CASSLEAGGINYGYTF. As DNA, the CDR3 is TGCGCCAGCAGCTTGGAGGCAGGGGGAATCAACTATGGCTACACCTTC.

V and J are TRBV12-5 and TRBJ2-3; 9 positions agree with TRBD1. Trimming at V came to 6 bases and at J to 3 bases, leaving 7 bases not matched to a gene. The CDR3 sequence is 15 residues long. Germline CDR1 and CDR2: LGHNT and FRNRAP. In DNA, the CDR3 is TGTGCTAGTGGAGCCGGGACAGGGTCGACAGATACGCAGTATTTT. This codes for CASGAGTGSTDTQYF. The variable domain in full, with the rest retrieved from reference TRBV12-5 and TRBJ2-3, is DARVTQTPRHKVTEMGQEVTMRCQPILGHNTVFWYRQTMMQGLELLAYFRNRAPLDDSGMPKDRFSAEMPDATLATLKIQPSEPRDSAVYFCASGAGTGSTDTQYFGPGTRLTVL.

The chain employs TRBV9 and TRBJ1-5; a weak D match, TRBD1 (6 bases). V shed 0 bases and J shed 2 bases, with 12 bases lying between them. The CDR3 totals 16 residues. CDR1 SGDLS and CDR2 YYNGEE come from the germline V gene. CDR3 sequence reads: CASSVEQGIGNQPQHF. The CDR3 bases are TGTGCCAGCAGCGTAGAACAGGGAATTGGCAATCAGCCCCAGCATTTT.

The chain is built from TRBV6-5 and TRBJ1-6; possible D gene TRBD1, 5 bases. Trimming cost V 5 bases and J 6 bases, with 14 bases left between them. Germline loops: CDR1 MNHEY, CDR2 SVGAGI. This CDR3 region has 15 residues. As DNA, the CDR3 is TGTGCCAGCAGTGCAACCGGGACGGGTAATTCACCCCTCCACTTT. Encoded protein: CASSATGTGNSPLHF.

DNA of the CDR3: TGTGCCAGCAGCTCCCTAGGGGCGGGGGGGCGAACTGGGGGGCAGTATTTT. Its protein is CASSSLGAGGRTGGQYF. The gene calls are TRBV27 and TRBJ2-3, with 9 positions matching TRBD2. The trim removed 6 bases at V and 11 bases at J, leaving 21 bases unmatched. Germline CDR1 reads MNHEY; CDR2 reads SMNVEV (reference sequence). The CDR3 loop spans 17 amino acids.

The chain uses TRBV10-3 and TRBJ2-2; weak D call: TRBD1 (6 bases). The CDR3 sequence is 16 residues long. Germline V gives CDR1 ENHRY, CDR2 SYGVKD. Deletions cut 7 bases from V and 0 bases from J, with 15 bases between. The CDR3 sequence: CAIMGAPQTNTGELFF. As DNA, the CDR3 is TGTGCCATCATGGGGGCCCCCCAGACGAACACCGGGGAGCTGTTTTTT.

CDR3 protein: CASSEFTSGRSLFF. CDR3 bases: TGTGCCAGCAGCGAATTTACTAGCGGCCGGTCGCTGTTTTTT. The chain combines TRBV9 with TRBJ2-2; 8 bases line up with TRBD2. CDR3 length: 14 amino acids. V was pared by 3 bases and J by 13 bases, with 11 bases of the junction left unmatched. Germline CDR1 reads SGDLS; CDR2 reads YYNGEE.

The V gene is TRBV6-5, the J gene TRBJ1-4, with D possibly being TRBD1 (6 bases). CDR1 and CDR2 (germline): MNHEY, SVGAGI. Between the trimmed V and J ends, which lost 6 bases and 2 bases, there was a span of 13 bases. CDR3 size: 15 residues. For the CDR3, the DNA is TGTGCCAGCAGGACAGGAGTGGTGACTAATGAAAAACTGTTTTTT. It translates to CASRTGVVTNEKLFF.